This T cell receptor (beta chain) was sequenced for a study of blood T cell repertoires in COVID-19. CDR3 length: 12 residues. Germline CDR1 reads SQVTM; CDR2 reads ANQGSEA. V was shortened by 4 bases and J by 4 bases, with 10 bases between the two germline ends. Sequencing was performed with immunoSEQ multiplex PCR; in TCRdb, only in-frame clones are kept and a portion is missing. Seen here are 90,000 or so clones, roughly 80% observed once, and the top ten hold approximately 25%. What was sequenced was peripheral blood. The rearrangement links TRBV29-1 to TRBJ1-1; D gene ambiguous. The source of this sequence is an elderly man with active or convalescent COVID-19. The CDR3 reads CSVVSRGTEAFF. The CDR3 DNA sequence: TGCAGCGTTGTTTCACGGGGCACTGAAGCTTTCTTT.